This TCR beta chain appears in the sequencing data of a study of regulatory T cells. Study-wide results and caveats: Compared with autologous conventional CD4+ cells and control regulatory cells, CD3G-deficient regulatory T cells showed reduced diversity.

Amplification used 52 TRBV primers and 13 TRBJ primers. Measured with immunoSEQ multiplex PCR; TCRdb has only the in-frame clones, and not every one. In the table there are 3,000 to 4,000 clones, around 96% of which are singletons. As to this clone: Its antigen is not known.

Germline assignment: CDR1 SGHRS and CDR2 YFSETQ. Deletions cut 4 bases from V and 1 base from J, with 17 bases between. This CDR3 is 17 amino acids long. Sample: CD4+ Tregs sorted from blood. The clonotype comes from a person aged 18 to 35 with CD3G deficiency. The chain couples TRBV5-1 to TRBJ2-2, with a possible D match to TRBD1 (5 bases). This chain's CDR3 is CASSLGVGLLNTGELFF. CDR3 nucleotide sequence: TGCGCCAGCAGCCTAGGGGTGGGCCTCCTGAACACCGGGGAGCTGTTTTTT.